This TCR beta chain was sequenced in a study of blood T cell repertoires in COVID-19. On the study more broadly: Acute-phase and convalescent COVID-19 samples originated in the United States, Italy and Spain.

Sequencing was performed with immunoSEQ multiplex PCR; in TCRdb, only in-frame clones are kept and a portion is missing. The sample has 150,000 to 200,000 clones, approximately 88% seen once. The CDR3 length is 15 residues. Germline V CDR1 and CDR2: SGDLS, YYNGEE. The V gene end was trimmed by 7 bases and the J gene end by 4 bases; junction bases not matched to a gene: 10. The chain uses TRBV9 and TRBJ2-2; 7 bases are shared with TRBD1. The receptor's source is an elderly woman with active or convalescent COVID-19. Sequencing used peripheral blood. In DNA, the CDR3 is TGTGCCAGCGAGAGGGGACAGCAAAGCACCGGGGAGCTGTTTTTT. Amino acid sequence: CASERGQQSTGELFF.